The source of this TCR beta chain is a study of T cells expressing NK-cell markers. The overall study: Investigators obtained TCR beta repertoires from sorted CD3+CD56+NKG2C+, CD3+CD56+NKG2C- and CD3+CD56-NKG2C+ T cells. Study results and caveats: The share of CD8+ T cells held by dominant NKG2C+ clonotypes was about 1.0-8% in more than 5 donors.

Turning to this clonotype: Antigen unknown.

Germline CDR1 reads SGHRS; CDR2 reads YFSETQ. The CDR3 loop spans 17 amino acids. No DNA is given; TCRdb re-called the 5' RACE reads and lists each CDR3 protein once. This repertoire includes about half a million distinct CDR3 sequences. This clonotype was sampled from a woman aged 45-65 years in good health. Specimen: blood T cells: a sorted CD56 or NKG2C T cell subset, CD4+ or CD8+ T cells, or bulk PBMC T cells (not recorded which). This chain links TRBV5-1 with TRBJ2-1; TCRdb proposes TRBD2, but this gene call is untestable without DNA. The CDR3 loop reads CASSSTVGTSGIGEQFF.